The T cell receptor beta chain described here comes from a study of T cells after yellow fever vaccination (dated by TCRdb to about 2019). Describing the broader study: The SMART-Seq v4 Ultra Low Input RNA kit was used to prepare libraries from fractions with low cell numbers. To track T-cell clones before and after primary and booster YFV17D yellow fever vaccination, bulk TCR alpha and beta repertoires were sequenced longitudinally. Two healthy male donors, one aged 18 to 30 and one aged 30 to 39 years, were included in the cohort. Bulk PBMC replicates and cell subsets were isolated from blood drawn at multiple timepoints before and after both primary and secondary immunization.

Results and caveats for the whole study, not just this receptor: Most clones expanded after primary vaccination (around 96% of CD4 and roughly 88% of CD8) were re-detected after the booster, suggesting that broad memory maintenance occurred. Because only two donors were included in the study, the extent to which the findings can be generalized is limited. A small share of clonotypes occurred in both CD4 and CD8 compartments, likely arising from convergent recombination. Compared with the primary T-cell response, the secondary T-cell response was weaker but faster, peaking on day 5 rather than day 15. FACS-sorted repertoires could contain abundant contaminating clonotypes from the bulk population, so computational filtering was required.

TCR cDNA was synthesized by 5'RACE template switching, which introduced a universal primer site and unique molecular identifiers. cDNA synthesis was primed from both the TCR alpha and TCR beta constant segments. Libraries were amplified in two PCR steps, with sample barcodes and sequencing adapters added in the second step. Sequencing of libraries was performed on Illumina HiSeq 2500 (2x100 bp) or NovaSeq (2x150 bp). As for how the authors treated the data: MIGEC was used to demultiplex reads and collapse the reads into UMI consensus sequences, and MiXCR was used for V(D)J alignment. Vaccine-responding clonotypes were identified with edgeR using replicate PBMC samples, with FDR below 0.01 and a log2 fold change above 5 up to day 15 being required. Each bulk clonotype received a CD4 or CD8 identity based on whether the sequenced CD4 or CD8 repertoire contained that clonotype at higher abundance. TCRdb ran its own pipeline on the public reads, namely fastp trimming at Q25 and MiXCR clone calling, and kept in-frame beta chains. Rows are unified per CDR3 protein, each entry keeping the most common DNA and genes. The V and J calls follow TCRdb's processing rather than the paper's. Across this sample there are a few hundred thousand distinct CDR3 sequences, with less than 9.5% seen only once. Approximately 15% of the sample goes to the ten largest clones.

The germline V gene gives CDR1 as SGHRS and CDR2 as YFSETQ. The CDR3, from cysteine to phenylalanine, totals 14 residues. The CDR3 DNA has 42 bases and is translated from base 1. Relative to germline, V is 5 bases shorter and J is 5 bases shorter, with 14 bases between their ends. The treatment or condition label for this specimen denotes: live attenuated yellow fever vaccine strain. Two biological replicates of bulk PBMCs were collected at each blood-draw timepoint. A standard Ficoll-Paque protocol was used to isolate PBMCs from peripheral blood. RNA was extracted with TriZol from bulk PBMCs, CD4 and CD8 fractions, and dextramer-positive and dextramer-negative fractions. Turning to this clonotype: It lacks a known antigen. Base quality data are lacking; no much larger clone is found one base away.

Here the chain combines TRBV5-1 and TRBJ2-1; the D gene is perhaps TRBD1, on 6 matching bases. The sample was PBMCs, taken more than 35 days after the first yellow fever vaccination. The receptor comes from a man aged 18 to 29 who received the YFV17D yellow fever vaccine. The CDR3 protein sequence reads: CASRQGPPNNEQFF. The DNA is as follows: TGCGCCAGCAGACAGGGCCCTCCTAACAATGAGCAGTTCTTC.